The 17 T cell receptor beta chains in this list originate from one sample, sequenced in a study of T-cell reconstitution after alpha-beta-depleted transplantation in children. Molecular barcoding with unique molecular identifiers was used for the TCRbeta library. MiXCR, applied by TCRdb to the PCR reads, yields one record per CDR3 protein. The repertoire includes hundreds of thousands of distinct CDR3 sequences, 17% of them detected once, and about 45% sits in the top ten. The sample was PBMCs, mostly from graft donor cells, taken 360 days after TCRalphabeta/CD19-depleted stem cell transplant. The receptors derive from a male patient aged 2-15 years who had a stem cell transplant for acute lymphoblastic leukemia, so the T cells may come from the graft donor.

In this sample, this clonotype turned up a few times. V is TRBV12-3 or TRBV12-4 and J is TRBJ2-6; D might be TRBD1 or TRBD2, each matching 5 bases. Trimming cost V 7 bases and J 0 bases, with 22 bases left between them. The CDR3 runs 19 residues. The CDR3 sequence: CASKPYAGTVSSGANVLTF. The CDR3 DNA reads TGTGCCAGCAAGCCTTACGCTGGGACGGTTAGCTCTGGGGCCAACGTCCTGACTTTC.

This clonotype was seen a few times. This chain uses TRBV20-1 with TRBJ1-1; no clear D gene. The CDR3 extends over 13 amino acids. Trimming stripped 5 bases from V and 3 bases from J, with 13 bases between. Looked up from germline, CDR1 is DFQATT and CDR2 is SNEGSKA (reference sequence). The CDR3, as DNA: TGCAGTGCTGGACGGGTCGGGGACACTGAAGCTTTCTTT. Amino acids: CSAGRVGDTEAFF.

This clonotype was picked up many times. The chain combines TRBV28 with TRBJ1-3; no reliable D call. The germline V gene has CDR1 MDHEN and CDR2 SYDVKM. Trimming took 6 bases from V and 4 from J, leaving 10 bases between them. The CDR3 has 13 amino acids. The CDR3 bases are TGTGCCAGCAGCCGCTTATCCGGAAACACCATATATTTT. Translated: CASSRLSGNTIYF.

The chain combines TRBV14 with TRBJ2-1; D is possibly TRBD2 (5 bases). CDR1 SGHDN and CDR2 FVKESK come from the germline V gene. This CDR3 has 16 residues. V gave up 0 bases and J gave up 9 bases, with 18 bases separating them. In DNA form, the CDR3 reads TGTGCCAGCAGCCAAGAAGGATGGGTAGCGAGACCTGAGCAGTTCTTC. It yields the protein CASSQEGWVARPEQFF.

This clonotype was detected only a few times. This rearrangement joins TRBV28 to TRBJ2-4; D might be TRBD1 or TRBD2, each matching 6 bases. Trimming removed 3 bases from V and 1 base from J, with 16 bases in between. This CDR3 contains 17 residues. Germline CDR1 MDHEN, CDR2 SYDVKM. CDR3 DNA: TGTGCCAGCAGTTTGAGGGACTGGGGGGCGGCCAAAAACATTCAGTACTTC. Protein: CASSLRDWGAAKNIQYF.

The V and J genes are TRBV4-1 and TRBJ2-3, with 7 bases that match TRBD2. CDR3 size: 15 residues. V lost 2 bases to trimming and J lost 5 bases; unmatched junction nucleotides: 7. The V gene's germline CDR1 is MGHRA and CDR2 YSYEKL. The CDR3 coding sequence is TGCGCCAGCAGCCAACTAGCGGCCTGGGAAGATACGCAGTATTTT. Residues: CASSQLAAWEDTQYF.

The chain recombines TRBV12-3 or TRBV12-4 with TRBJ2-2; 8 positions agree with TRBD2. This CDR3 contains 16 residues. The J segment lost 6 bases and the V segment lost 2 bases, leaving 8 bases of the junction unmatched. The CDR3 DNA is TGTGCCAGCAGTTTATGGCGGGGGGCCTTAGCCGGGGAGCTGTTTTTT. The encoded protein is CASSLWRGALAGELFF.

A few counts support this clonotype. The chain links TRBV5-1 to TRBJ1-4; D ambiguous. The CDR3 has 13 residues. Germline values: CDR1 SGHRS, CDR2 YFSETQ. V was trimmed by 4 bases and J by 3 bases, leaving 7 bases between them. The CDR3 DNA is TGCGCCAGCAGCAAGGGATCTAATGAAAAACTGTTTTTT. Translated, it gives CASSKGSNEKLFF.

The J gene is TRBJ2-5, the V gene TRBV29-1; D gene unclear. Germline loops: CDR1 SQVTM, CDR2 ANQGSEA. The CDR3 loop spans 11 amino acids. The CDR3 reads CTTWWGETQYF. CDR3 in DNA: TGCACCACTTGGTGGGGAGAGACCCAGTACTTC.

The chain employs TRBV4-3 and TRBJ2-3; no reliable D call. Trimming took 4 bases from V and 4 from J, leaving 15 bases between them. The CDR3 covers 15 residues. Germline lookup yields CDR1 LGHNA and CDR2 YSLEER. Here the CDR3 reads CASSLRWAGSDTQYF. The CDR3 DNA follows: TGCGCCAGCAGCCTTAGGTGGGCAGGATCAGATACGCAGTATTTT.

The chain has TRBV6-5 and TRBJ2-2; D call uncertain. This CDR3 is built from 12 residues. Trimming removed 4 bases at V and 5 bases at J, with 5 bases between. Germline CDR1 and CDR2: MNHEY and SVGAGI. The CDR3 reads CASSSMTGELFF. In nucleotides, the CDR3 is TGTGCCAGCAGTTCGATGACCGGGGAGCTGTTTTTT.

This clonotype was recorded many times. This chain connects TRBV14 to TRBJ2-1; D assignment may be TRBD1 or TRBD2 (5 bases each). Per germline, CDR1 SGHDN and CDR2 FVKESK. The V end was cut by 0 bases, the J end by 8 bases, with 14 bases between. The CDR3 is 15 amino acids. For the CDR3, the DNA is TGTGCCAGCAGCCAAGACCCCCCGGGGACGTATGAGCAGTTCTTC. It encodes CASSQDPPGTYEQFF.

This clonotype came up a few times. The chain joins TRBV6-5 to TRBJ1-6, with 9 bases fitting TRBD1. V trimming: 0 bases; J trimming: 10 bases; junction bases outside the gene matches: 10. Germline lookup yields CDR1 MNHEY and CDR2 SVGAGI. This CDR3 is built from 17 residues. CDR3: CASSYSGRGQGYSPLHF. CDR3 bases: TGTGCCAGCAGTTACTCAGGGCGGGGACAGGGATACTCACCCCTCCACTTT.

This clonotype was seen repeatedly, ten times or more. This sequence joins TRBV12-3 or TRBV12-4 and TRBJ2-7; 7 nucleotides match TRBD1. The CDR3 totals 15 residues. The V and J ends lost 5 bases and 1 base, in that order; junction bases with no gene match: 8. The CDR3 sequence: CASSQEQGKSYEQYF. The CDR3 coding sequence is TGTGCCAGCAGTCAAGAACAGGGGAAATCCTACGAGCAGTACTTC.

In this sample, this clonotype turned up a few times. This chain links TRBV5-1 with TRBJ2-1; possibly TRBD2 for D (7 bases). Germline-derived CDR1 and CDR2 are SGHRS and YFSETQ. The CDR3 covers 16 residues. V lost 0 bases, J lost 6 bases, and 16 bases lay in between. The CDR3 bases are TGCGCCAGCAGCTTGGTTTGGGGGGGGGCCCTCAATGAGCAGTTCTTC. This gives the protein CASSLVWGGALNEQFF.

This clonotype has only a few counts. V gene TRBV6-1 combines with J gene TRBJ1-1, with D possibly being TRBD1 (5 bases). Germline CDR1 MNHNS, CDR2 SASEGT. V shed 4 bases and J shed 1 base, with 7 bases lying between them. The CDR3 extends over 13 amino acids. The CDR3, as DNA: TGTGCCAGCAGTGTAACAGGGAACACTGAAGCTTTCTTT. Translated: CASSVTGNTEAFF.

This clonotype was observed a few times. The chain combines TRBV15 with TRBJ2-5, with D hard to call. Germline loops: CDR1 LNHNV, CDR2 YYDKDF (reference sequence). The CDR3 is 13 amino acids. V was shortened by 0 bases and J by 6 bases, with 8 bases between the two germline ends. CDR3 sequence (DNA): TGTGCCACCAGCAGAGAACACGAGAAGACCCAGTACTTC. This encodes CATSREHEKTQYF.